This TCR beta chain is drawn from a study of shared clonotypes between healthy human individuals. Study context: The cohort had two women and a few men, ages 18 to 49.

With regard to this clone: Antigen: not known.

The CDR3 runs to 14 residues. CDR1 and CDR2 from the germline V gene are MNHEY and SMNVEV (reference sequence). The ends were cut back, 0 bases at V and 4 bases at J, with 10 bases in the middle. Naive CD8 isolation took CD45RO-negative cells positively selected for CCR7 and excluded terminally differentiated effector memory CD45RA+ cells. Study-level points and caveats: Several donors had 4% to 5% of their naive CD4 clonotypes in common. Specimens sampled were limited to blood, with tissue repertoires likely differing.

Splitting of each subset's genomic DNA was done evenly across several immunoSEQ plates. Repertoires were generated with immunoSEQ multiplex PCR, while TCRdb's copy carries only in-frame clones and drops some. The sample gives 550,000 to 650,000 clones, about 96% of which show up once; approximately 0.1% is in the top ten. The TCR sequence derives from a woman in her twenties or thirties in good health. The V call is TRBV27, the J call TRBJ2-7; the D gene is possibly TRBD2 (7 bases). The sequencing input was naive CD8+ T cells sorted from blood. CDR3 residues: CASSLSEGGYEQYF. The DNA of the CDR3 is TGTGCCAGCAGTTTATCAGAGGGGGGGTACGAGCAGTACTTC.